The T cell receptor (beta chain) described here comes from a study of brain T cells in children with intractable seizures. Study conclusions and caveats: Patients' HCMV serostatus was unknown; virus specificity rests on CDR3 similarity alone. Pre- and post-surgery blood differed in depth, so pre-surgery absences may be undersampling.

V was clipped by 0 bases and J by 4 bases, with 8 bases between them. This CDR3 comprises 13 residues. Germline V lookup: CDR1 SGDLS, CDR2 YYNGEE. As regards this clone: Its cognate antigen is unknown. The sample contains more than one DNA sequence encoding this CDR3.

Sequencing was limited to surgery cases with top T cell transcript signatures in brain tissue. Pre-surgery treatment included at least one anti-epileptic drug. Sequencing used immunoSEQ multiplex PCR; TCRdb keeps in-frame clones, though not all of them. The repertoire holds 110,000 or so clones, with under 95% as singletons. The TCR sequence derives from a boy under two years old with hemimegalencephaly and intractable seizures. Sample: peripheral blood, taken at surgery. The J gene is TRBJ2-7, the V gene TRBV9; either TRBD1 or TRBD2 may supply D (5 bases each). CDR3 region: CASSVGGSYEQYF. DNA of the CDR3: TGTGCCAGCAGCGTAGGGGGGAGTTACGAGCAGTACTTC.